This TCR beta chain was captured in a study of blood T cell repertoires in COVID-19 (dated by TCRdb to between 2020 and 2021). Background on the whole study: Samples covering the acute and convalescent phases of COVID-19 were provided by collaborators in the United States, Italy and Spain. The material from the prospective study consisted of cDNA or gDNA derived from T cells, B-cell-depleted T cells, or PBMCs. Subjects who had been exposed to COVID-19, were actively infected with it, or had recovered from it provided the deeply sampled blood TCRbeta repertoires that made up the dataset. The repertoires were made available in a free public database intended to serve as a resource for research on the immune response to SARS-CoV-2. The samples were drawn from the first 160 participants of the ongoing ImmuneRACE study and from some 1,300 subjects provided by 6 global collaborators. A de-identified subject ID, COVID-19 status, age in years and sex were almost always included in the sample metadata. Where available, HLA class I and class II types were taken from metadata supplied by the sample provider and were not determined by assay-based typing. What the study reported, not specific to this receptor: How much clinical and demographic metadata was included differed by source and by participant, and the metadata was provided uncurated.

The collaborating institutions used their own protocols to collect whole blood in K2EDTA tubes. Collaborator samples were shipped for TCRbeta analysis as frozen whole blood, isolated PBMCs, or DNA extracted from either sample type. Note on this clone: Which antigen it targets is not known. Base qualities are not recorded, but no much larger clone differs from it by a single base.

TCRbeta CDR3 regions were amplified from genomic DNA using the immunoSEQ Assay, a bias-controlled multiplex PCR. The study's processing was this. Nucleated cell counts per sample were estimated from amplification of reference gene primers within the assay. Sequence reads were collapsed and filtered to measure the absolute abundance of every unique TCRbeta CDR3 rearrangement. For each sample, productive Simpson clonality was calculated by taking the square root of Simpson's diversity index across productive rearrangements. Here the immuneACCESS table is served through TCRdb, limited to in-frame sequences with V and J called. Missing clones are a known gap in these copies; in checked studies unresolved V genes cover under half, and the rest lacks a known reason. V, J and clone size were drawn from that table, and D and trimming were deduced from the DNA. Within this sample are roughly 240,000 clones, with roughly four fifths of them counted one time only. The ten largest clonotypes hold approximately 4.5% of the sample.

The sequencing sample was made of peripheral blood. The sequence came from a woman in her 70s with acute or convalescent COVID-19.

The bases are TGTGCCAGCAGTACCCCCACACGCGGTAACATTCAGTACTTC. It encodes CASSTPTRGNIQYF. Recombination linked TRBV6-5 to TRBJ2-4; no confident D gene assignment can be made. From its cysteine to its phenylalanine, the CDR3 spans 14 amino acids. CDR3 DNA is the only sequence kept; it has 42 bases, read in frame from the first base. The junction carries 15 bases between V and J, which are trimmed by 5 bases and 7 bases respectively. Based on the germline V gene, the CDR1 and CDR2 sequences are MNHEY and SVGAGI.